Below are 19 T cell receptor beta chains sequenced from a single sample in a study of cytomegalovirus exposure and HLA in healthy donors. PCR involved 60 Vbeta and 13 Jbeta primers. Sequenced by immunoSEQ multiplex PCR; TCRdb stores in-frame clones only, minus some. The sample holds about 110,000 clones; roughly four fifths are singletons and the top ten take around 2.6%. The sample consisted of PBMCs. All receptors come from a male donor in good health and CMV-seropositive.

The V call is TRBV19, the J call TRBJ2-3; a weak D match, TRBD2 (5 bases). The ends were cut back, 5 bases at V and 2 bases at J, with 11 bases in the middle. The CDR3 is made up of 14 amino acids. The germline gives CDR1 LNHDA, CDR2 SQIVND (reference sequence). CDR3 in DNA: TGTGCCAGTAGTCCCAGCGGAGCCACAGATACGCAGTATTTT. It specifies CASSPSGATDTQYF. Drawing the rest from reference TRBV19 and TRBJ2-3, the complete variable domain is DGGITQSPKYLFRKEGQNVTLSCEQNLNHDAMYWYRQDPGQGLRLIYYSQIVNDFQKGDIAEGYSVSREKKESFPLTVTSAQKNPTAFYLCASSPSGATDTQYFGPGTRLTVL.

The chain recombines TRBV13 with TRBJ2-2, with D maybe TRBD2 (5 bases). The CDR3 is 15 amino acids. Trimming removed 5 bases from V and 4 bases from J, with 14 bases in between. Germline CDR1 and CDR2: PRHDT and FYEKMQ (reference sequence). CDR3 protein: CASSHRTPITGELFF. The CDR3 DNA reads as TGTGCCAGCAGCCACCGGACTCCCATCACCGGGGAGCTGTTTTTT.

This chain connects TRBV7-9 to TRBJ1-1; TRBD1 aligns across 10 bases. CDR3 length equals 14 residues. J was trimmed by 11 bases and V by 5 bases; bases with no gene match: 11. From germline, CDR1 is SEHNR and CDR2 FQNEAQ (reference sequence). The CDR3 spells CASSQTGTGESAFF. Here the CDR3 DNA reads TGTGCCAGCAGCCAAACCGGGACAGGGGAGTCGGCTTTCTTT.

This chain uses TRBV7-9 with TRBJ2-5, with D perhaps matching TRBD1 (6 bases). V was trimmed by 1 base and J by 2 bases, leaving 14 bases between them. The germline CDR1 and CDR2 sequences are SEHNR and FQNEAQ (reference sequence). CDR3 length: 16 amino acids. The CDR3 sequence is CASSLGLTGIQETQYF. The DNA of the CDR3 is TGTGCCAGCAGCTTAGGCTTGACAGGAATACAAGAGACCCAGTACTTC.

The genes are TRBV28 and TRBJ1-4; 9 bases are shared with TRBD1. The CDR3 loop spans 15 amino acids. Trimming at V came to 4 bases and at J to 8 bases, leaving 8 bases not matched to a gene. The germline V gene has CDR1 MDHEN and CDR2 SYDVKM. The CDR3 sequence: CASSWYRDRDEKLFF. The CDR3, as DNA: TGTGCCAGCAGTTGGTACCGGGACAGGGACGAAAAACTGTTTTTT. The full variable domain, with the rest looked up from reference TRBV28 and TRBJ1-4, is DVKVTQSSRYLVKRTGEKVFLECVQDMDHENMFWYRQDPGLGLRLIYFSYDVKMKEKGDIPEGYSVSREKKERFSLILESASTNQTSMYLCASSWYRDRDEKLFFGSGTQLSVL.

The chain employs TRBV4-3 and TRBJ1-4; TRBD1 might be the D (6 bases). V dropped 0 bases and J dropped 8 bases, with 13 bases sitting between them. The CDR3 consists of 15 residues. Germline CDR1 is LGHNA and CDR2 is YSLEER. CDR3 residues: CASSQDEQGGEKLFF. CDR3 in DNA: TGCGCCAGCAGCCAAGATGAACAGGGTGGCGAAAAACTGTTTTTT.

This sequence joins TRBV5-1 and TRBJ1-4, with TRBD1 identical over 7 bases. This CDR3 has 14 amino acids. The germline CDR1 and CDR2 sequences are SGHRS and YFSETQ. V gave up 0 bases and J gave up 5 bases; unmatched junction bases: 1. CDR3 DNA: TGCGCCAGCAGCTTGGGGGACAGAAATGAAAAACTGTTTTTT. Translating gives CASSLGDRNEKLFF. Complete variable domain (other parts from reference TRBV5-1 and TRBJ1-4): KAGVTQTPRYLIKTRGQQVTLSCSPISGHRSVSWYQQTPGQGLQFLFEYFSETQRNKGNFPGRFSGRQFSNSRSEMNVSTLELGDSALYLCASSLGDRNEKLFFGSGTQLSVL.

This chain joins TRBV27 and TRBJ2-7; 9 bases agree with TRBD2. With 2 bases clipped from V and 3 bases from J, the junction kept 2 bases outside the gene matches. This CDR3 is 14 amino acids long. In germline, CDR1 is MNHEY, CDR2 SMNVEV (reference sequence). Written as DNA, the CDR3 is TGTGCCAGCAGTTTAATAGCGGGAGTCTACGAGCAGTACTTC. Its translation is CASSLIAGVYEQYF.

This clone was recorded a few times. At one of its ends the junction is not consistent with the germline gene, which may arise from a read error. The chain links TRBV19 to TRBJ2-7, with TRBD1 matching over 10 bases. The germline V gene has CDR1 LNHDA and CDR2 SQIVND (reference sequence). This CDR3 comprises 15 residues. The CDR3 here is CASSIGGTGAYEQYF. DNA of the CDR3: TGTGCCAGTAGCATAGGGGGGACAGGGGCCTACGAGCAGTACTTC.

The rearrangement links TRBV7-9 to TRBJ1-1, with TRBD1 matching over 7 bases. This CDR3 spans 12 amino acids. The germline CDR1 and CDR2 sequences are SEHNR and FQNEAQ (reference sequence). The V segment lost 3 bases and the J segment 8 bases; nucleotides outside the gene matches: 3. CDR3 in DNA: TGTGCCAGCAGCTTCAGACAGGGCGAAGCTTTCTTT. Translation: CASSFRQGEAFF.

The chain carries TRBV9 and TRBJ2-5, with 7 bases matching TRBD1. This CDR3 region has 16 residues. The J segment lost 1 base and the V segment lost 3 bases, leaving 9 bases of the junction unmatched. Per germline, CDR1 SGDLS and CDR2 YYNGEE. CDR3 loop: CASSAQIQGSQETQYF. The CDR3, as DNA: TGTGCCAGCAGCGCACAAATACAGGGGTCCCAAGAGACCCAGTACTTC.

J is TRBJ2-7 and V is TRBV2; 10 positions match TRBD2. Per germline, CDR1 SNHLY and CDR2 FYNNEI. V shed 7 bases and J 5 bases; nucleotides not matched to a gene: 8. This CDR3 comprises 14 residues. CDR3 in DNA: TGTGCCAGCAATATAGCGGGAGGAATTCACGAGCAGTACTTC. Residues: CASNIAGGIHEQYF.

The CDR3 sequence is CAISESSSNQETQYF. CDR3 nucleotides: TGTGCCATCAGTGAGTCGTCGAGCAACCAAGAGACCCAGTACTTC. This chain links TRBV10-3 with TRBJ2-5; D not certain. This CDR3 contains 15 residues. V was shortened by 0 bases and J by 0 bases, with 8 bases between the two germline ends. The germline V gene encodes CDR1 ENHRY and CDR2 SYGVKD.

The chain is built from TRBV5-6 and TRBJ2-5; 7 bases are shared with TRBD2. CDR3 size: 14 residues. V shed 2 bases, J shed 4 bases, and the junction held 5 bases outside the gene matches. Germline values: CDR1 SGHDT, CDR2 YYEEEE. CDR3 amino acids: CASSFPGGGETQYF. CDR3 nucleotides: TGTGCCAGCAGCTTCCCCGGCGGGGGAGAGACCCAGTACTTC.

This clone was found a few times. This chain connects TRBV5-4 to TRBJ2-1; 8 positions match TRBD2. This CDR3 has 13 residues. V trimming: 5 bases; J trimming: 6 bases; junction bases outside the gene matches: 4. Germline lookup yields CDR1 SGHNT and CDR2 YYREEE (reference sequence). The CDR3 sequence is CASRSSGGNEQFF. Written as DNA, the CDR3 is TGTGCCAGCAGGTCCAGCGGGGGCAATGAGCAGTTCTTC. Full variable domain (rest looked up from reference TRBV5-4 and TRBJ2-1): ETGVTQSPTHLIKTRGQQVTLRCSSQSGHNTVSWYQQALGQGPQFIFQYYREEENGRGNFPPRFSGLQFPNYSSELNVNALELDDSALYLCASRSSGGNEQFFGPGTRLTVL.

The chain carries TRBV5-6 and TRBJ2-2, with 7 bases aligning to TRBD2. Germline V gene sequence: CDR1 SGHDT, CDR2 YYEEEE. The CDR3 totals 15 residues. J was trimmed by 5 bases and V by 2 bases; bases with no gene match: 6. The CDR3 DNA reads TGTGCCAGCAGCTTTGCGGGGGTGAGGACCGGGGAGCTGTTTTTT. Encoded protein: CASSFAGVRTGELFF.

The chain carries TRBV5-1 and TRBJ1-1; TRBD1 matches at 7 bases. J gave up 1 base and V 4 bases, and 4 bases lay outside the gene matches. CDR3 length: 14 amino acids. Germline CDR1 reads SGHRS; CDR2 reads YFSETQ. CDR3 amino acids: CASSGTVPNTEAFF. In nucleotides, the CDR3 is TGCGCCAGCAGCGGGACAGTCCCGAACACTGAAGCTTTCTTT.

This sequence joins TRBV28 and TRBJ2-2; D is possibly TRBD2 (5 bases). V shed 6 bases and J shed 0 bases, with 17 bases lying between them. This CDR3 region has 17 residues. From germline, CDR1 is MDHEN and CDR2 SYDVKM. Here the CDR3 reads CASSPPPGSANTGELFF. The CDR3 DNA is TGTGCCAGCAGCCCCCCCCCGGGGAGCGCGAACACCGGGGAGCTGTTTTTT.

Concerning this clone itself: A read error may account for a junction end that differs from germline. This sequence joins TRBV5-4 and TRBJ1-2, with a tentative D call TRBD1 (6 bases). The CDR3 is 14 residues long. Germline CDR1 and CDR2: SGHNT and YYREEE (reference sequence). The CDR3 reads CASSLDRANYGYPF. CDR3 nucleotides: TGTGCCAGCAGCTTGGACAGGGCTAACTATGGCTACCCCTTC.